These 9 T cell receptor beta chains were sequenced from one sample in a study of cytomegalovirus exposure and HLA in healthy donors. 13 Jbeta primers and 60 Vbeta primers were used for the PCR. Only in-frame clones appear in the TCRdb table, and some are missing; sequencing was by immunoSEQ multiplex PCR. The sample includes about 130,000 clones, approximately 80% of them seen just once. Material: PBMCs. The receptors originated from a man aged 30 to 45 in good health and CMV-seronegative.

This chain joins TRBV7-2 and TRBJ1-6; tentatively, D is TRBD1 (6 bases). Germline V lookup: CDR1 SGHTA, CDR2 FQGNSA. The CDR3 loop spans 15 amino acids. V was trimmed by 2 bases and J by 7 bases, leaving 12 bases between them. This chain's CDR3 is CASSLRAGENSPLHF. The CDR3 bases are TGTGCCAGCAGCTTACGGGCAGGGGAGAATTCACCCCTCCACTTT.

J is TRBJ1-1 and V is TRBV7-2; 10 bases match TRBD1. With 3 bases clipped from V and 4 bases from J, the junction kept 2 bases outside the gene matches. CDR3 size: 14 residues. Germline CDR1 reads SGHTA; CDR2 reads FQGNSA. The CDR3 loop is CASSFGQGGTEAFF. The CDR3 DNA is TGTGCCAGCAGCTTTGGACAGGGGGGCACTGAAGCTTTCTTT.

CDR3: CASSTGTEYNEQFF. CDR3 sequence (DNA): TGTGCCAGCAGTACCGGGACAGAGTACAATGAGCAGTTCTTC. The gene calls are TRBV6-6 and TRBJ2-1; 7 bases line up with TRBD1. The germline V gene has CDR1 MNHNY and CDR2 SVGAGI (reference sequence). The CDR3 is made up of 14 amino acids. V was pared by 5 bases and J by 4 bases, with 5 bases of the junction left unmatched.

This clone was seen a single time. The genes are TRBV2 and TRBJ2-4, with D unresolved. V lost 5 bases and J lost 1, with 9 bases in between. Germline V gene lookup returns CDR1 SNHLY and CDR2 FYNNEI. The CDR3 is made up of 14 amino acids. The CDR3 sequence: CASSSFMAKNIQYF. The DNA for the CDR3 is TGTGCCAGCAGTTCTTTTATGGCCAAAAACATTCAGTACTTC.

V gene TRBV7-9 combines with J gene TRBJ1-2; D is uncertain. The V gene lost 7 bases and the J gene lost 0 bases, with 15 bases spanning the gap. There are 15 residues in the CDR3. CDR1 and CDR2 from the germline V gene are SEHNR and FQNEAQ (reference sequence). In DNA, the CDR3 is TGTGCCAGCACCCCCCCGGGGAATTCTAACTATGGCTACACCTTC. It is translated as CASTPPGNSNYGYTF. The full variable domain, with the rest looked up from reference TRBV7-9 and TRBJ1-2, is DTGVSQNPRHKITKRGQNVTFRCDPISEHNRLYWYRQTLGQGPEFLTYFQNEAQLEKSRLLSDRFSAERPKGSFSTLEIQRTEQGDSAMYLCASTPPGNSNYGYTFGSGTRLTVV.

This CDR3 is CASSSGTSASYEQYF. The CDR3 coding sequence is TGCGCCAGCAGCTCCGGGACTAGCGCCTCCTACGAGCAGTACTTC. The rearrangement links TRBV5-1 to TRBJ2-7; 10 nucleotides line up with TRBD2. The CDR3 has 15 amino acids. In germline, CDR1 is SGHRS, CDR2 YFSETQ. Unmatched junction bases numbered 3, after V lost 3 bases and J lost 0 bases. Variable domain in full (rest from reference TRBV5-1 and TRBJ2-7): KAGVTQTPRYLIKTRGQQVTLSCSPISGHRSVSWYQQTPGQGLQFLFEYFSETQRNKGNFPGRFSGRQFSNSRSEMNVSTLELGDSALYLCASSSGTSASYEQYFGPGTRLTVT.

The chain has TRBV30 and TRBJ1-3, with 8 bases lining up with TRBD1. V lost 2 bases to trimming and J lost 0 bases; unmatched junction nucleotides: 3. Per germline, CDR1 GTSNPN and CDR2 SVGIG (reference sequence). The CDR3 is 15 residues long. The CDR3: CAWSRDRRSGNTIYF. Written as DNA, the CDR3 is TGTGCCTGGAGTAGGGACAGGCGCTCTGGAAACACCATATATTTT.

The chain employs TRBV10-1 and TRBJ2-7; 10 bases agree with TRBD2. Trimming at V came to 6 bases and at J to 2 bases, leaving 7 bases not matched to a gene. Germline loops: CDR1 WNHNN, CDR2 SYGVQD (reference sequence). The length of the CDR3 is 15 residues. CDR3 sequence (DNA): TGCGCCAGCAGCTCCTTAGCGGGAGGAACCTACGAGCAGTACTTC. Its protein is CASSSLAGGTYEQYF.

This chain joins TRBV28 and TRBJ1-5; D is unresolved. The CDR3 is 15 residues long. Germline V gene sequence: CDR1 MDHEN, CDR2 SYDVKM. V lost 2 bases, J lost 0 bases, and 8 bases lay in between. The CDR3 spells CASSLQTYSNQPQHF. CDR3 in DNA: TGTGCCAGCAGTTTACAGACTTATAGCAATCAGCCCCAGCATTTT.